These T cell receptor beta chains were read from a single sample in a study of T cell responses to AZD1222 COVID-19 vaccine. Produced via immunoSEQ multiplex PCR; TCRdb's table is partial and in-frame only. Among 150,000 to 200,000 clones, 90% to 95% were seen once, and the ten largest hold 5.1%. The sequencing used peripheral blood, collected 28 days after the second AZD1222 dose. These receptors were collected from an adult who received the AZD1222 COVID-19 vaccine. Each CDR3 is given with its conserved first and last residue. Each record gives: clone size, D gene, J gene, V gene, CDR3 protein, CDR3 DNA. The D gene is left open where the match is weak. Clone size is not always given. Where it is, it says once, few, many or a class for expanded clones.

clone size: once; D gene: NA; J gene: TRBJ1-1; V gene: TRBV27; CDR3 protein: CASSNRQNTEAFF; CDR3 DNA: TGTGCCAGCTCAAATCGACAGAACACTGAAGCTTTCTTT
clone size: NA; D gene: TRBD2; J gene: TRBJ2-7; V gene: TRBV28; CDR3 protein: CASRRLALYEQYF; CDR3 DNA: TGTGCCAGCAGGAGACTAGCGCTCTACGAGCAGTACTTC
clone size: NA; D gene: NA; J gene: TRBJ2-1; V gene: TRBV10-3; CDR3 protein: CAISDLNAKGIEQFF; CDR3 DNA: TGTGCCATCAGTGACCTTAACGCCAAGGGTATTGAGCAGTTCTTC
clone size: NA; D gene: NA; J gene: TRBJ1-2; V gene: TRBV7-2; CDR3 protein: CASSPASGSLYGYTF; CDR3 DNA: TGTGCCAGCAGCCCTGCCTCCGGGTCCCTCTATGGCTACACCTTC
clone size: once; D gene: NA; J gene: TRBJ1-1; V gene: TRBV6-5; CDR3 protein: CASRFLTEAFF; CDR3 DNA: TGTGCCAGCAGATTTCTCACTGAAGCTTTCTTT
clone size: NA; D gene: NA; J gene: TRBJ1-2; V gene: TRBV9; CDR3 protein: CASSVVVYGYTF; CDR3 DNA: TGTGCCAGCAGCGTAGTGGTCTATGGCTACACCTTC
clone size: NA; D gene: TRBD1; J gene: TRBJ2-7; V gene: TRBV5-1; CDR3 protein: CASSHTGDEQYF; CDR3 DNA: TGCGCCAGCAGCCATACAGGGGACGAGCAGTACTTC
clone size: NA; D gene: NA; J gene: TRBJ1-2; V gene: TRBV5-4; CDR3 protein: CASSSPGGDYGYTF; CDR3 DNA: TGTGCCAGCAGCTCCCCGGGGGGTGACTATGGCTACACCTTC
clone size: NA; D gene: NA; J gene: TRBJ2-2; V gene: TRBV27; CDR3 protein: CASSFGNGELFF; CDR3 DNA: TGTGCCAGCAGTTTCGGGAACGGGGAGCTGTTTTTT
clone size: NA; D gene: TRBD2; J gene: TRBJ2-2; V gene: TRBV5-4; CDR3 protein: CASSLAGVTGELFF; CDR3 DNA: TGTGCCAGCAGTCTAGCGGGAGTCACCGGGGAGCTGTTTTTT
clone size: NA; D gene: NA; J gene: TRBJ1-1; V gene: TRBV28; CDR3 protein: CASSLNMGTEAFF; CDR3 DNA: TGTGCCAGCAGTCTAAACATGGGCACTGAAGCTTTCTTT
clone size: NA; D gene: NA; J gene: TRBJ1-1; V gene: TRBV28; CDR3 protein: CASSPRGADTEAFF; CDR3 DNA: TGTGCCAGCAGCCCTAGAGGGGCTGACACTGAAGCTTTCTTT
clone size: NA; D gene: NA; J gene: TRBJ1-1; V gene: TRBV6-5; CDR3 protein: CASSYQMGLPPIF; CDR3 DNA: TGTGCCAGCAGTTACCAAATGGGTCTACCTCCAATCTTT
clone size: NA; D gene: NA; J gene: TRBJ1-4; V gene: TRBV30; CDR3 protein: CAWRGVDNEKLFF; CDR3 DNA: TGTGCCTGGAGGGGGGTGGATAATGAAAAACTGTTTTTT
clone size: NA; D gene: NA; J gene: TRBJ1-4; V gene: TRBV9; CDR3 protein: CASSVGVGIWEKLFF; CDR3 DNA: TGTGCCAGCAGCGTAGGCGTAGGGATATGGGAAAAACTGTTTTTT
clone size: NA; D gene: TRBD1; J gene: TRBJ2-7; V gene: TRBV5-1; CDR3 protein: CASSLAGQGAYEQYF; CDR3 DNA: TGCGCCAGCAGCTTGGCAGGACAGGGGGCGTACGAGCAGTACTTC
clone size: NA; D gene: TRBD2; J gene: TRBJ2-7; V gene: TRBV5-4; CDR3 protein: CASSDRLAGVYEQYF; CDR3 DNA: TGTGCCAGCAGCGACCGACTAGCGGGAGTGTACGAGCAGTACTTC